Below are 5 T cell receptor beta chains sequenced from a single sample in a study of cytomegalovirus exposure and HLA in healthy donors. The primer mix had 60 Vbeta and 13 Jbeta primers. TCRdb keeps only in-frame clones here, not all; method: immunoSEQ multiplex PCR. The table has around 160,000 clones, 65% to 85% seen once. Sequencing was carried out using PBMCs. The receptors derive from a woman aged 18-29 years in good health and CMV-seronegative.

The chain joins TRBV5-8 to TRBJ2-1, with 9 bases matching TRBD1. CDR1 is SGHTS and CDR2 is YDEGEE in the germline V gene. CDR3 length equals 14 residues. The V gene end was trimmed by 5 bases and the J gene end by 5 bases; junction bases not matched to a gene: 5. The CDR3 DNA reads as TGTGCCAGCAGTCCGGGACAGGGCCACAATGAGCAGTTCTTC. Translated: CASSPGQGHNEQFF.

This clone has only one observation. V is TRBV30 and J is TRBJ1-3, with TRBD1 as a possible D gene (6 bases). V was shortened by 5 bases and J by 5 bases, with 10 bases between the two germline ends. CDR1 is GTSNPN, CDR2 SVGIG, per germline (reference sequence). This CDR3 has 12 residues. The CDR3 spells CAWERGRNTIYF. The CDR3 coding sequence is TGTGCCTGGGAGAGGGGGAGAAACACCATATATTTT.

The J gene is TRBJ2-7, the V gene TRBV14; 7 bases line up with TRBD1. V was pared by 0 bases and J by 6 bases, with 2 bases of the junction left unmatched. Germline lookup yields CDR1 SGHDN and CDR2 FVKESK. This CDR3 region has 13 residues. Here the CDR3 DNA reads TGTGCCAGCAGCCAAGAAAGGGGGCGCGAGCAGTACTTC. This gives the protein CASSQERGREQYF.

The chain uses TRBV7-2 and TRBJ1-3, with D perhaps TRBD1 (5 bases). Germline V gene data show CDR1 as SGHTA and CDR2 as FQGNSA. This CDR3 contains 15 residues. Deletions cut 0 bases from V and 0 bases from J, with 6 bases between. In DNA form, the CDR3 reads TGTGCCAGCAGCTTAGCCCAGGGCTCTGGAAACACCATATATTTT. Residues: CASSLAQGSGNTIYF.

The chain has TRBV13 and TRBJ2-1; 13 nucleotides agree with TRBD2. Per the germline V gene, CDR1 is PRHDT and CDR2 is FYEKMQ (reference sequence). The CDR3 length is 14 residues. V shed 5 bases and J 7 bases; nucleotides not matched to a gene: 2. The DNA of the CDR3 is TGTGCCAGCAGCCTGGGACTAGCGGGGAATGAGCAGTTCTTC. The encoded protein is CASSLGLAGNEQFF.